The rows below give T cell receptor beta chains drawn from one sample of a study of metastatic and nonmetastatic thyroid tumors. TCRdb re-clonotyped the PCR reads through MiXCR. The data hold about 27,000 clones, with around 14% observed a single time. Sample: blood. The receptor set was obtained from a male donor with papillary thyroid cancer or a benign thyroid nodule (not recorded which). Some clones in this sample may be carry-over from other donors' samples. The CDR3 runs from the conserved cysteine through the conserved F or W. The order of the fields is V gene, J gene, CDR3 protein.

>TRBV20-1|TRBJ1-6
CSARNSGNSPLHF
>TRBV29-1|TRBJ2-7
CSVAGLAGGSSYEQYF
>TRBV19|TRBJ2-1
CASISGLPYNEQFF
>TRBV20-1|TRBJ2-1
CSARVTGKGGTYNEQFF
>TRBV13|TRBJ2-7
CASSSISSVLYYEQYF
>TRBV19|TRBJ1-4
CASSQTVTNEKLFF
>TRBV7-6|TRBJ1-5
CASSGGGGGQPQHF
>TRBV30|TRBJ1-3
CAWSVLTDTIYF
>TRBV4-1|TRBJ2-1
CASSQVQGAIVSNEQFF
>TRBV20-1|TRBJ1-2
CSGSAEVRNYGYTF
>TRBV6-6|TRBJ1-1
CASSYGQYTEAFF
>TRBV20-1|TRBJ2-5
CSATQGRETQYF
>TRBV30|TRBJ1-5
CAWSVRGRDSQPQHF
>TRBV2|TRBJ1-1
CASSELATTVEAFF
>TRBV6-2/TRBV6-3|TRBJ2-3
CASRILRADTQYF
>TRBV5-4|TRBJ2-1
CASSLPKDNEQFF
>TRBV19|TRBJ1-1
CASRSIMAGTEAFF
>TRBV7-2|TRBJ2-2
CASSSPGLITGELFF
>TRBV2|TRBJ2-7
CASSESGGGSYEQYF
>TRBV30|TRBJ1-5
CAWSRSDNQPQHF
>TRBV12-3/TRBV12-4|TRBJ2-7
CASSDGMYEQYF
>TRBV18|TRBJ2-7
CASSPNYAGQHYEQYF
>TRBV28|TRBJ2-7
CASILSGRVSYEQYF
>TRBV6-5|TRBJ2-2
CASSYEGWTGELFF
>TRBV2|TRBJ1-4
CASSVRGRGEKLFF
>TRBV3-1|TRBJ1-6
CASSRGGAGSYNSPLHF
>TRBV5-1|TRBJ1-1
CASSLVAQGGTEAFF
>TRBV16|TRBJ1-1
CASSRTGENTEAFF
>TRBV6-4|TRBJ1-6
CASSASGGNSPLHF
>TRBV11-3|TRBJ1-3
CASSPATRENTIYF
>TRBV6-4|TRBJ2-3
CASSGGFGREEETQYF
>TRBV10-3|TRBJ2-6
CAISEGVAGTSGANVLTF
>TRBV20-1|TRBJ2-3
CSARPQVGGGGDTQYF
>TRBV28|TRBJ2-7
CASSALAGTWLEQYF
>TRBV19|TRBJ1-1
CASSRKNMNTEAFF